What follows are 29 T cell receptor beta chains derived from one specimen sequenced in a study of blood T cell repertoires in COVID-19. The repertoire was sequenced with immunoSEQ multiplex PCR; TCRdb's copy has only in-frame clones and lacks some. Here the sample spans about 120,000 clones, around 89% being singletons. The material sequenced was peripheral blood. Receptors originate from a human donor with acute or convalescent COVID-19. The donor label of this sample is uncertain.

J is TRBJ1-1 and V is TRBV4-1; 10 bases align to TRBD1. Germline-derived CDR1 and CDR2 are MGHRA and YSYEKL. V lost 0 bases and J lost 2; bases outside the gene matches: 6. The CDR3 sequence is 17 residues long. CDR3 in amino acids: CASSQDRDRGLNTEAFF. CDR3 coding DNA: TGCGCCAGCAGCCAAGACCGCGACAGGGGGCTTAACACTGAAGCTTTCTTT.

The chain employs TRBV27 and TRBJ1-6, with D tentatively TRBD1 (5 bases). V was trimmed by 5 bases and J by 4 bases, leaving 9 bases between them. Germline V gene lookup returns CDR1 MNHEY and CDR2 SMNVEV (reference sequence). The CDR3 is 14 amino acids. The DNA of the CDR3 is TGTGCCAGCAGTAGGGACTATTATAATTCACCCCTCCACTTT. This translates into CASSRDYYNSPLHF.

This chain uses TRBV7-8 with TRBJ2-2; 9 bases are a match to TRBD2. The CDR3 is 14 residues long. The germline gives CDR1 SGHVS, CDR2 FQNEAQ. Germline trimming cut 5 bases from V and 6 bases from J; bases unmatched to any gene: 4. The CDR3 DNA reads as TGTGCCAGCAGCCAGACTAGCGGCCCCGGGGAGCTGTTTTTT. It is translated as CASSQTSGPGELFF.

This clone was detected once. This rearrangement joins TRBV30 to TRBJ1-4; D is uncertain. Trimming stripped 0 bases from V and 8 bases from J, with 19 bases between. Germline lookup yields CDR1 GTSNPN and CDR2 SVGIG (reference sequence). The CDR3 spans 16 residues. CDR3 loop: CAWSVPGGWGGEKLFF. The CDR3 nucleotides are TGTGCCTGGAGTGTACCTGGAGGGTGGGGAGGGGAAAAACTGTTTTTT.

This rearrangement joins TRBV9 to TRBJ2-7; a weak D match, TRBD2 (5 bases). The V gene lost 4 bases and the J gene lost 5 bases, with 22 bases spanning the gap. The CDR3 length is 16 residues. From germline, CDR1 is SGDLS and CDR2 YYNGEE. The CDR3 reads CASSPRVVAGPHEQYF. CDR3 DNA: TGTGCCAGCAGCCCGAGAGTTGTTGCGGGTCCCCACGAGCAGTACTTC.

The chain joins TRBV24-1 to TRBJ2-2, with D hard to call. Germline CDR1 reads KGHDR; CDR2 reads SFDVKD. V lost 1 base, J lost 1 base, and 12 bases lay in between. The CDR3 length is 17 residues. This CDR3 is CATSDLPGEGNTGELFF. For the CDR3, the DNA is TGTGCCACCAGTGATTTACCAGGTGAAGGGAACACCGGGGAGCTGTTTTTT.

This clone was counted once. The V gene is TRBV9, the J gene TRBJ1-2, with D unclear. The CDR3 loop spans 15 amino acids. Germline-derived CDR1 and CDR2 are SGDLS and YYNGEE. V dropped 0 bases and J dropped 3 bases, with 12 bases sitting between them. The CDR3: CASSVGLVVDYGYTF. CDR3 in DNA: TGTGCCAGCAGCGTAGGGCTGGTTGTCGACTATGGCTACACCTTC.

In its sample, this clone was seen once. The genes are TRBV3-1 (or the pseudogene TRBV3-2) and TRBJ1-1, with TRBD1 as a possible D gene (5 bases). Germline-derived CDR1 and CDR2 are LGHDT and YNNKEL (reference sequence). The CDR3 length is 13 residues. V lost 4 bases and J lost 4, with 10 bases in between. Here the CDR3 reads CASSRQSGTEAFF. The CDR3 DNA reads as TGTGCCAGCAGCCGACAGTCGGGCACTGAAGCTTTCTTT.

The chain recombines TRBV3-1 (or the pseudogene TRBV3-2) with TRBJ2-7, with 8 positions matching TRBD2. This CDR3 region has 13 residues. J was trimmed by 5 bases and V by 4 bases; bases with no gene match: 4. CDR1 LGHDT and CDR2 YNNKEL come from the germline V gene (reference sequence). The CDR3 loop is CASSLAGRDEQYF. As DNA, the CDR3 is TGTGCCAGCAGCCTAGCGGGGAGGGACGAGCAGTACTTC.

This clone was found a few times. The chain is built from TRBV6-5 and TRBJ1-6; 7 bases align to TRBD1. The CDR3 loop spans 16 amino acids. Trimming cost V 2 bases and J 9 bases; bases outside gene matches: 10. Germline CDR1 reads MNHEY; CDR2 reads SVGAGI. For the CDR3, the DNA is TGTGCCAGCAGTTACCATCGGACAGGAGCCCTTTCACCCCTCCACTTT. It yields the protein CASSYHRTGALSPLHF.

This clone turned up a few times. The chain combines TRBV6-5 with TRBJ1-5; D is uncertain. V lost 5 bases to trimming and J lost 3 bases, with 8 bases between them. The CDR3 is 13 residues long. CDR1 MNHEY and CDR2 SVGAGI come from the germline V gene. The DNA of the CDR3 is TGTGCCAGCAGTCCGGGTTACAATCAGCCCCAGCATTTT. This sequence encodes CASSPGYNQPQHF.

The J gene is TRBJ2-1, the V gene TRBV28, with 9 positions matching TRBD1. The trim removed 5 bases at V and 7 bases at J, leaving 6 bases unmatched. CDR1 is MDHEN, CDR2 SYDVKM, per germline. The CDR3 contains 14 residues. In DNA form, the CDR3 reads TGTGCCAGCAGTCTACAGGGGGCGTGGAATGAGCAGTTCTTC. It specifies CASSLQGAWNEQFF.

The V and J genes are TRBV28 and TRBJ1-2; 10 bases match TRBD1. CDR3 size: 14 residues. The germline V gene has CDR1 MDHEN and CDR2 SYDVKM. V trimming: 8 bases; J trimming: 4 bases; junction bases outside the gene matches: 7. CDR3 bases: TGTGCCAGCGGGCGACAGGGGGCATCCTATGGCTACACCTTC. This translates into CASGRQGASYGYTF.

This chain joins TRBV29-1 and TRBJ1-4; 8 bases are a match to TRBD1. J lost 8 bases, V lost 3 bases, and 17 bases had no gene match. Germline values: CDR1 SQVTM, CDR2 ANQGSEA. The CDR3 is made up of 17 amino acids. CDR3 in DNA: TGCAGCGTTGAGACCCGGGACAGGCCCCCAATGGGGGAAAAACTGTTTTTT. Translated, it gives CSVETRDRPPMGEKLFF.

The V gene is TRBV4-1, the J gene TRBJ2-2; 9 nucleotides agree with TRBD1. The CDR3 extends over 19 amino acids. V was clipped by 3 bases and J by 5 bases; unmatched bases: 16. Germline V gene sequence: CDR1 MGHRA, CDR2 YSYEKL. The CDR3 region has the DNA TGCGCCAGCAGCCAGCTCCGCCTTGGGAACAGGGGGCGTACCGGGGAGCTGTTTTTT. Protein sequence: CASSQLRLGNRGRTGELFF.

The chain has TRBV6-2 or TRBV6-3 and TRBJ2-5, with D perhaps matching TRBD2 (5 bases). Looked up from germline, CDR1 is MNHEY and CDR2 is SVGEGT. This CDR3 has 18 residues. Trimming took off 2 bases at V and 0 bases at J, with 19 bases between the two ends. The CDR3 sequence is CASSYVLGADLYQETQYF. The CDR3 DNA follows: TGTGCCAGCAGTTACGTTCTAGGAGCGGACCTGTACCAAGAGACCCAGTACTTC.

The chain links TRBV28 to TRBJ2-7; the D gene is possibly TRBD1 (5 bases). The CDR3 consists of 14 residues. Germline V gene data show CDR1 as MDHEN and CDR2 as SYDVKM. V was clipped by 7 bases and J by 1 base, with 14 bases between them. The CDR3 nucleotides are TGTGCCAGCACCCCCGAAACAGGTTCCTACGAGCAGTACTTC. Protein: CASTPETGSYEQYF.

The chain employs TRBV29-1 and TRBJ2-7; D unclear. V was clipped by 5 bases and J by 9 bases, with 14 bases between them. The CDR3 extends over 11 amino acids. Germline V lookup: CDR1 SQVTM, CDR2 ANQGSEA. The CDR3 loop is CSVSTPLGQYF. Here the CDR3 DNA reads TGCAGCGTTTCGACTCCCCTCGGGCAGTACTTC.

This chain uses TRBV11-2 with TRBJ2-7; 11 positions agree with TRBD2. CDR1 and CDR2 (germline): SGHAT, FQNNGV. Trimming cost V 4 bases and J 2 bases; bases outside gene matches: 7. The CDR3 spans 16 residues. The CDR3 loop is CASSSITSGSAYEQYF. DNA for the CDR3: TGTGCCAGCAGCTCAATAACTAGCGGGAGCGCCTACGAGCAGTACTTC.

This chain links TRBV28 with TRBJ2-1; no clear D. Trimming stripped 6 bases from V and 3 bases from J, with 12 bases between. Germline values: CDR1 MDHEN, CDR2 SYDVKM. CDR3 length equals 14 residues. This chain's CDR3 is CASSRSSFYNEQFF. The CDR3 nucleotides read TGTGCCAGCAGCCGGTCATCATTCTACAATGAGCAGTTCTTC.

CDR3 sequence: CASSRDLPNTGELFF. DNA for the CDR3: TGTGCCAGCAGCAGGGACTTACCCAACACCGGGGAGCTGTTTTTT. The rearrangement joins TRBV11-1 to TRBJ2-2; D perhaps matches TRBD2 (6 bases). The CDR3 loop spans 15 amino acids. CDR1 is SGHAT, CDR2 FQDESV, per germline (reference sequence). Deletions cut 5 bases from V and 2 bases from J, with 12 bases between.

V is TRBV28 and J is TRBJ2-1; 10 nucleotides match TRBD2. After removal of 5 bases from V and 0 bases from J, the junction contained 4 bases not matched to a gene. This CDR3 has 16 amino acids. Germline V gives CDR1 MDHEN, CDR2 SYDVKM. This CDR3 is CASSGASGSSYNEQFF. In DNA, the CDR3 is TGTGCCAGCAGTGGGGCTAGCGGGAGCTCCTACAATGAGCAGTTCTTC.

The CDR3 sequence is CACSRDLGYNEQFF. The CDR3 nucleotides are TGTGCCTGTAGCCGGGATCTAGGCTACAATGAGCAGTTCTTC. V usage is TRBV30 and J usage is TRBJ2-1, with D possibly being TRBD2 (5 bases). CDR1 is GTSNPN, CDR2 SVGIG, per germline (reference sequence). Between the trimmed V and J ends, which lost 6 bases and 3 bases, there was a span of 15 bases. The CDR3 covers 14 residues.

The chain couples TRBV5-6 to TRBJ1-5, with 9 bases that match TRBD1. J was trimmed by 4 bases and V by 0 bases; bases with no gene match: 2. The CDR3 runs to 15 residues. CDR1 is SGHDT and CDR2 is YYEEEE in the germline V gene. CDR3 in DNA: TGTGCCAGCAGCTTGGCTGGGACAGGGAATCAGCCCCAGCATTTT. Translation: CASSLAGTGNQPQHF.

This rearrangement joins TRBV11-3 to TRBJ2-5; 10 nucleotides align to TRBD1. CDR1 and CDR2 (germline): SGHNT, YENEEA. V trimming: 3 bases; J trimming: 13 bases; junction bases outside the gene matches: 11. This CDR3 spans 14 amino acids. CDR3 DNA sequence: TGTGCCAGCAGCTTGCAACCGGGACAGGGGACCTTGTACTTC. Its protein is CASSLQPGQGTLYF.

The V gene is TRBV7-2, the J gene TRBJ2-7, with 11 bases aligning to TRBD1. Trimming at V came to 0 bases and at J to 9 bases, leaving 4 bases not matched to a gene. This CDR3 is built from 14 residues. Germline V CDR1 and CDR2: SGHTA, FQGNSA. DNA for the CDR3: TGTGCCAGCAGCTTAGCGCGGGGACAGGGGGGGCAGTACTTC. It yields the protein CASSLARGQGGQYF. The complete variable domain, with remaining parts taken from reference TRBV7-2 and TRBJ2-7, reads GAGVSQSPSNKVTEKGKDVELRCDPISGHTALYWYRQSLGQGLEFLIYFQGNSAPDKSGLPSDRFSAERTGGSVSTLTIQRTQQEDSAVYLCASSLARGQGGQYFGPGTRLTVT.

The chain carries TRBV5-4 and TRBJ1-2, with TRBD1 identical over 7 bases. The germline gives CDR1 SGHNT, CDR2 YYREEE (reference sequence). V lost 4 bases to trimming and J lost 6 bases; unmatched junction nucleotides: 15. This CDR3 is 16 amino acids long. The CDR3 region is CASSPSFGVGQDGYTF. DNA for the CDR3: TGTGCCAGCAGCCCAAGCTTTGGGGTTGGACAGGATGGCTACACCTTC.

The chain has TRBV6-2 or TRBV6-3 and TRBJ1-4, with a weak D call TRBD1 (6 bases). The CDR3 extends over 15 amino acids. Germline V lookup: CDR1 MNHEY, CDR2 SVGEGT. The germline V and J ends were trimmed by 6 bases and 0 bases, with 11 bases remaining between them. The CDR3 sequence: CASSRTVTTNEKLFF. The CDR3 nucleotides are TGTGCCAGCAGCCGGACAGTTACAACTAATGAAAAACTGTTTTTT.

This chain uses TRBV15 with TRBJ2-5; 9 bases are shared with TRBD2. The CDR3 has 17 amino acids. Germline loops: CDR1 LNHNV, CDR2 YYDKDF (reference sequence). With V trimmed by 3 bases and J by 0 bases, 8 bases remained unmatched. CDR3 loop: CATSRPSSGVYQETQYF. The CDR3 nucleotides are TGTGCCACCAGCAGGCCCTCTAGCGGGGTGTACCAAGAGACCCAGTACTTC.